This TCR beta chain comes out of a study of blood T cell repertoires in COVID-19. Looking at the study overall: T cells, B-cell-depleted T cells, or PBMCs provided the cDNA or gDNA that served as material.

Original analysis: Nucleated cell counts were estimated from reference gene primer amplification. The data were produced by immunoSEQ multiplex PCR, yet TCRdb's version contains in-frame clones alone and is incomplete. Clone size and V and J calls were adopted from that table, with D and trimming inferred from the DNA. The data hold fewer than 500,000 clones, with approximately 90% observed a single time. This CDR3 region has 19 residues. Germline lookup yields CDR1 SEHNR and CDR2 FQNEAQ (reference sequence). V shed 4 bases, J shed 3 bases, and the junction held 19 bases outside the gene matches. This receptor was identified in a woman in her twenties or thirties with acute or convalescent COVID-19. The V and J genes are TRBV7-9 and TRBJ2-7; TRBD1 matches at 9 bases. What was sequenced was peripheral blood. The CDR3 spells CASSSDLGIPGQGYYEQYF. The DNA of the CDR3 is TGTGCCAGCAGCTCCGATCTCGGTATCCCGGGACAGGGCTACTACGAGCAGTACTTC.